This entry lists 25 T cell receptor beta chains sequenced from one sample in a study of T-cell reconstitution after alpha-beta-depleted transplantation in children. Unique molecular identifiers were incorporated when the TCRbeta library was constructed. TCRdb independently ran MiXCR on the PCR reads; one entry per CDR3 protein. The data hold several thousand distinct CDR3 sequences, with about 10% observed a single time. Sequencing was performed on PBMCs, mostly from graft donor cells, taken 180 days after TCRalphabeta/CD19-depleted stem cell transplant. The receptors stem from a child in the first two years of life who had a stem cell transplant for acute myeloid leukemia, so the T cells may come from the graft donor.

This clonotype was detected many times. The chain couples TRBV12-3 or TRBV12-4 to TRBJ1-4; weak D call: TRBD1 (6 bases). The CDR3 extends over 15 amino acids. Trimming stripped 6 bases from V and 8 bases from J, with 19 bases between. The chain's CDR3 is CASRDPQGGSEKLFF. For the CDR3, the DNA is TGTGCCAGCAGGGATCCACAGGGAGGGAGCGAAAAACTGTTTTTT.

Many counts were recorded for this clonotype. The chain couples TRBV12-3 or TRBV12-4 to TRBJ2-1, with D hard to call. The CDR3 runs 15 residues. Trimming shortened V by 6 bases and J by 2 bases, and 14 bases separated the two germline ends. CDR3 nucleotide sequence: TGTGCCAGCAGGTTGGAAGCAGGCCCCTACAATGAGCAGTTCTTC. It translates to CASRLEAGPYNEQFF.

This clonotype was counted at least ten times. The J gene is TRBJ2-7, the V gene TRBV28, with TRBD2 matching 11 bases. Germline lookup yields CDR1 MDHEN and CDR2 SYDVKM. Trimming cost V 4 bases and J 3 bases; bases outside gene matches: 8. The length of the CDR3 is 16 residues. CDR3 coding DNA: TGTGCCAGCAGTTCCCCGACTAGCGGGAAAGTCTACGAGCAGTACTTC. Amino acids: CASSSPTSGKVYEQYF.

The rearrangement uses TRBV30 and TRBJ1-5, with a possible D match to TRBD1 (5 bases). The CDR3 runs to 13 residues. Looked up from germline, CDR1 is GTSNPN and CDR2 is SVGIG (reference sequence). V gave up 3 bases and J gave up 6 bases, with 12 bases separating them. CDR3 sequence reads: CAWRRGVTQPQHF. The CDR3 DNA follows: TGTGCCTGGAGACGAGGGGTGACTCAGCCCCAGCATTTT.

This clonotype was recorded many times. This chain uses TRBV6-5 with TRBJ2-7; a possible D gene is TRBD1 (6 bases). The CDR3 runs 16 residues. Trimming removed 10 bases from V and 0 bases from J, with 22 bases in between. In germline, CDR1 is MNHEY, CDR2 SVGAGI. The DNA for the CDR3 is TGTGCCACCCGTTATCAACCACGAGGGGGCTCCTACGAGCAGTACTTC. Protein product: CATRYQPRGGSYEQYF.

This clonotype was recorded a few times. The chain joins TRBV30 to TRBJ1-1; tentative D call: TRBD1 (6 bases). CDR1 and CDR2 from the germline V gene are GTSNPN and SVGIG (reference sequence). The CDR3 contains 13 residues. DNA of the CDR3: TGTGCTTCTGAGGGGGGCCTGAACACTGAAGCTTTCTTT. Translation: CASEGGLNTEAFF.

Many counts were recorded for this clonotype. The chain carries TRBV20-1 and TRBJ1-2; D possibly corresponds to TRBD1 (6 bases). CDR3 length: 13 amino acids. Germline V gives CDR1 DFQATT, CDR2 SNEGSKA (reference sequence). V was pared by 5 bases and J by 8 bases, with 18 bases between. The CDR3 nucleotides read TGCAGTGCTCTTCGACAGGAGTTGAGGGGCTACACCTTC. This translates into CSALRQELRGYTF.

There are many counts of this clonotype. The CDR3: CSPGQGMGVGEKLFF. As DNA, the CDR3 is TGCAGCCCGGGACAGGGGATGGGTGTGGGTGAAAAACTGTTTTTT. The genes are TRBV20-1 and TRBJ1-4; the match to TRBD1 covers 10 bases. The CDR3 is made up of 15 amino acids. Looked up from germline, CDR1 is DFQATT and CDR2 is SNEGSKA (reference sequence).

Many counts were recorded for this clonotype. The gene calls are TRBV6-5 and TRBJ1-4; D is uncertain. This CDR3 contains 15 residues. V was pared by 0 bases and J by 7 bases, with 12 bases between. Looked up from germline, CDR1 is MNHEY and CDR2 is SVGAGI. In DNA form, the CDR3 reads TGTGCCAGCAGTTACTCCGGGGATTACGGTGAAAAACTGTTTTTT. Residues: CASSYSGDYGEKLFF.

A note on this clonotype: At one of its ends the junction is not consistent with the germline gene, which may arise from a read error. The V and J genes are TRBV3-1 and TRBJ2-5, with TRBD2 identical over 10 bases. Per germline, CDR1 LGHDT and CDR2 YNNKEL (reference sequence). This CDR3 spans 14 amino acids. CDR3 region: CTSSGRATQETQHF. CDR3 nucleotide sequence: TGTACCAGCAGCGGGAGGGCTACTCAAGAGACCCAGCACTTC.

This clonotype has at least ten counts. The chain joins TRBV7-6 to TRBJ2-5, with D possibly matching TRBD1 (6 bases). The V end was cut by 0 bases, the J end by 5 bases, with 10 bases between. This CDR3 is built from 14 residues. The germline V gene encodes CDR1 SGHVS and CDR2 FNYEAQ. The DNA of the CDR3 is TGTGCCAGCAGCTTAGCACAGGGACGGGAGACCCAGTACTTC. Translated, it gives CASSLAQGRETQYF. Together with reference TRBV7-6 and TRBJ2-5, the CDR3 gives the full variable domain: GAGVSQSPRYKVTKRGQDVALRCDPISGHVSLYWYRQALGQGPEFLTYFNYEAQQDKSGLPNDRFSAERPEGSISTLTIQRTEQRDSAMYRCASSLAQGRETQYFGPGTRLLVL.

This clonotype was observed at least ten times. The rearrangement uses TRBV28 and TRBJ2-7; D is uncertain. V was shortened by 6 bases and J by 3 bases, with 12 bases between the two germline ends. The CDR3 spans 13 residues. Germline V lookup: CDR1 MDHEN, CDR2 SYDVKM. CDR3 in amino acids: CASSGKGYYEQYF. DNA of the CDR3: TGTGCCAGCAGCGGAAAGGGTTACTACGAGCAGTACTTC.

By share, this clonotype counts as medium-sized. The V and J genes are TRBV28 and TRBJ2-1; 9 bases line up with TRBD1. This CDR3 has 12 amino acids. From germline, CDR1 is MDHEN and CDR2 SYDVKM. After removal of 6 bases from V and 9 bases from J, the junction contained 3 bases not matched to a gene. The CDR3 nucleotides are TGTGCCAGCAGAACAGGGGGCGGTGAGCAGTTCTTC. Encoded protein: CASRTGGGEQFF.

By proportion, this clonotype is medium-sized (0.01 to 0.1%). This chain uses TRBV9 with TRBJ2-7; D not resolved. V shed 4 bases and J shed 1 base, with 12 bases lying between them. Germline lookup yields CDR1 SGDLS and CDR2 YYNGEE. CDR3 length: 14 residues. The CDR3 loop is CASSRRLTSYEQYF. The CDR3 DNA reads as TGTGCCAGCAGCCGACGATTAACGTCCTACGAGCAGTACTTC.

This clonotype was recorded at least ten times. J is TRBJ2-7 and V is TRBV15; TRBD1 matches 8 bases. The germline V gene encodes CDR1 LNHNV and CDR2 YYDKDF (reference sequence). The CDR3 runs 16 residues. After removal of 3 bases from V and 6 bases from J, the junction contained 13 bases not matched to a gene. The CDR3 here is CATSRLGTWTGSEQYF. The CDR3 region has the DNA TGTGCCACCAGCAGGTTGGGTACCTGGACAGGGAGCGAGCAGTACTTC.

This clonotype was counted ten times or more. This chain joins TRBV7-8 and TRBJ2-7; D gene ambiguous. This CDR3 contains 13 residues. Germline-derived CDR1 and CDR2 are SGHVS and FQNEAQ. The V and J ends lost 1 base and 3 bases respectively, with 7 bases between them. The CDR3 reads CASSLGTLYEQYF. Written as DNA, the CDR3 is TGTGCCAGCAGCTTAGGGACCCTCTACGAGCAGTACTTC.

In this sample, this clonotype turned up once. This sequence may be a read error, since a much larger clone differs from it by one base. The CDR3 here is CASSRVRTTGSYGYTF. Written as DNA, the CDR3 is TGTGCCAGCAGCAGAGTTCGGACCACAGGGAGCTATGGCTACACCTTC. The genes are TRBV21-1 and TRBJ1-2; the D segment call TRBD1 is taken from the table without a DNA check. TRBV21-1 is an annotated pseudogene. This CDR3 is 16 amino acids long.

This clonotype has at least ten counts. The chain has TRBV12-3 or TRBV12-4 and TRBJ2-7; 7 bases map to TRBD1. Trimming removed 6 bases from V and 0 bases from J; junction bases left unmatched: 14. This CDR3 is 17 amino acids long. The CDR3: CASRPPNPGQISYEQYF. The DNA for the CDR3 is TGTGCCAGCAGACCGCCGAATCCGGGACAGATCTCCTACGAGCAGTACTTC.

This clonotype occurred many times. The CDR3 loop reads CASSLGRSQRDEQFF. The CDR3 DNA sequence: TGTGCCAGCAGCTTAGGGCGTTCCCAACGGGATGAGCAGTTCTTC. The chain recombines TRBV11-3 with TRBJ2-1; D unclear. V gave up 1 base and J gave up 8 bases, with 15 bases separating them. Germline V gene lookup returns CDR1 SGHNT and CDR2 YENEEA. The CDR3 contains 15 residues. Full variable domain (missing parts from reference TRBV11-3 and TRBJ2-1): EAGVVQSPRYKIIEKKQPVAFWCNPISGHNTLYWYLQNLGQGPELLIRYENEEAVDDSQLPKDRFSAERLKGVDSTLKIQPAELGDSAVYLCASSLGRSQRDEQFFGPGTRLTVL.

This clonotype is termed medium-sized. The rearrangement joins TRBV25-1 to TRBJ1-4; D is uncertain. Trimming left V 2 bases short and J 8 bases short, with 9 bases between. Germline V gene sequence: CDR1 MGHDK, CDR2 SYGVNS. CDR3 length: 13 amino acids. The CDR3 reads CASSEEWREKLFF. The DNA for the CDR3 is TGTGCCAGCAGTGAAGAGTGGAGGGAAAAACTGTTTTTT. Based on the CDR3 plus reference TRBV25-1 and TRBJ1-4, the full variable domain is EADIYQTPRYLVIGTGKKITLECSQTMGHDKMYWYQQDPGMELHLIHYSYGVNSTEKGDLSSESTVSRIRTEHFPLTLESARPSHTSQYLCASSEEWREKLFFGSGTQLSVL.

A remark on this clonotype: A much more abundant neighbour one base away suggests this may be a read error. The rearrangement joins TRBV19 to TRBJ1-2; D gene uncertain. Germline CDR1 LNHDA, CDR2 SQIVND (reference sequence). This CDR3 spans 15 amino acids. Here the CDR3 reads CASSIRSPDNYGCTF. The DNA of the CDR3 is TGTGCCAGTAGTATCAGGTCGCCCGATAACTATGGCTGCACCTTC.

The sample holds many counts of this clonotype. The chain recombines TRBV11-3 with TRBJ2-2; D is perhaps TRBD1 (5 bases). V gave up 5 bases and J gave up 5 bases, with 12 bases separating them. This CDR3 is built from 14 residues. The germline V gene has CDR1 SGHNT and CDR2 YENEEA. CDR3 amino acids: CASSPNQGTGELFF. For the CDR3, the DNA is TGTGCCAGCAGCCCTAATCAGGGAACCGGGGAGCTGTTTTTT.

This clonotype is judged medium-sized. The chain links TRBV28 to TRBJ2-5, with D possibly being TRBD1 or TRBD2 (6 bases each). The germline V gene encodes CDR1 MDHEN and CDR2 SYDVKM. The CDR3 loop spans 13 amino acids. Trimming removed 10 bases at V and 7 bases at J, with 19 bases between. This CDR3 reads CAIKGGIRVTQYF. The CDR3 DNA reads TGTGCCATCAAAGGGGGGATCCGGGTGACCCAGTACTTC. Complete variable domain (other parts from reference TRBV28 and TRBJ2-5): DVKVTQSSRYLVKRTGEKVFLECVQDMDHENMFWYRQDPGLGLRLIYFSYDVKMKEKGDIPEGYSVSREKKERFSLILESASTNQTSMYLCAIKGGIRVTQYFGPGTRLLVL.

This clonotype was seen at least ten times. The rearrangement uses TRBV7-9 and TRBJ2-7, with D possibly matching TRBD2 (6 bases). Trimming removed 5 bases at V and 3 bases at J, with 14 bases between. Germline V CDR1 and CDR2: SEHNR, FQNEAQ (reference sequence). The CDR3 sequence is 14 residues long. The CDR3 coding sequence is TGTGCCAGCAGCATATTTAGCGGAAACTACGAGCAGTACTTC. Its translation: CASSIFSGNYEQYF.

This clonotype was seen many times. This rearrangement joins TRBV7-8 to TRBJ2-7; D is tentatively TRBD1 or TRBD2 (6 bases each). V was shortened by 2 bases and J by 5 bases, with 16 bases between the two germline ends. Germline-derived CDR1 and CDR2 are SGHVS and FQNEAQ. The CDR3 totals 15 residues. The CDR3 loop reads CASSLYRGPRDEQYF. The DNA for the CDR3 is TGTGCCAGCAGCTTATACCGGGGGCCGAGGGACGAGCAGTACTTC.